The sequence of this T cell receptor beta chain was determined in a study of PD-L1 blockade in urothelial cancer. Background on the study: Bladder-origin urothelial cancer in males described about 90% of the 29 patients. Blood was analyzed 3 weeks (second dose) and 6 weeks after treatment start. The median T cell count in blood samples was more than 110,000.

This clone was recorded once. The time point was: pretreatment peripheral blood. The study collected 1 to 8 samples per patient, pretreatment and on-treatment. The protocol was immunoSEQ multiplex PCR, while the TCRdb copy is restricted to in-frame clones and leaves out a portion. The repertoire includes roughly 100,000 clones, about 90% of them detected once, and about 0.89% sits in the top ten. Germline V gene data show CDR1 as MGHRA and CDR2 as YSYEKL. With V trimmed by 4 bases and J by 3 bases, 6 bases remained unmatched. CDR3 length equals 16 residues. The sample in question was PBMCs, obtained around atezolizumab (anti-PD-L1) treatment. This rearrangement joins TRBV4-1 to TRBJ1-1, with 12 bases matching TRBD1. The sequence derives from a woman of 80 years or more with urothelial cancer. DNA for the CDR3: TGCGCCAGCAGCCTCCGGGACAGGGGGCTGGACACTGAAGCTTTCTTT. Translation: CASSLRDRGLDTEAFF.